These 7 T cell receptor beta chains share one sample of origin, sequenced in a study of T cells after yellow fever vaccination. MiXCR, run by TCRdb on the 5' RACE reads, gives a single entry per CDR3 protein. The data show roughly 250,000 distinct CDR3 sequences, 10% to 15% seen once. The starting material was CD4+ T cells sorted from PBMCs, obtained 45 days after the yellow fever booster vaccination. The receptors were gathered from a man aged 30 to 45 who received the YFV17D yellow fever vaccine.

Only a few counts were recorded for this clonotype. The J gene is TRBJ2-6, the V gene TRBV20-1; TRBD1 matches at 10 bases. The CDR3 is made up of 20 amino acids. In germline, CDR1 is DFQATT, CDR2 SNEGSKA (reference sequence). The V and J ends lost 0 bases and 6 bases, in that order; junction bases with no gene match: 17. CDR3 nucleotide sequence: TGCAGTGCTAGAGATCCTGTGACAGGGGGCGTTGAGGGTTCGGCCAACGTCCTGACTTTC. Its protein product is CSARDPVTGGVEGSANVLTF.

The chain carries TRBV15 and TRBJ2-5; D gene unclear. In germline, CDR1 is LNHNV, CDR2 YYDKDF (reference sequence). V dropped 3 bases and J dropped 4 bases, with 12 bases sitting between them. This CDR3 region has 14 residues. CDR3 protein: CATSRKRKIETQYF. The CDR3 nucleotides read TGTGCCACCAGCAGGAAGAGGAAAATAGAGACCCAGTACTTC.

This chain links TRBV9 with TRBJ2-1, with 8 bases matching TRBD2. V dropped 4 bases and J dropped 8; count of bases not matched to a gene: 5. The germline V gene encodes CDR1 SGDLS and CDR2 YYNGEE. This CDR3 contains 13 residues. The CDR3 protein is CASSMGLEDEQFF. The CDR3 bases are TGTGCCAGCAGCATGGGACTAGAGGATGAGCAGTTCTTC.

In its sample, this clonotype was seen many times. CDR3: CSADSGSLTDTQYF. The DNA of the CDR3 is TGCAGTGCGGACTCCGGGTCCCTCACAGATACGCAGTATTTT. The J gene is TRBJ2-3, the V gene TRBV20-1, with D maybe TRBD2 (5 bases). From germline, CDR1 is DFQATT and CDR2 SNEGSKA (reference sequence). Deletions cut 6 bases from V and 2 bases from J, with 15 bases between. This CDR3 region has 14 residues.

This clonotype was found many times. The V call is TRBV29-1, the J call TRBJ1-4; D is ambiguous. The CDR3 is 13 amino acids. Germline loops: CDR1 SQVTM, CDR2 ANQGSEA. V gave up 4 bases and J gave up 5 bases, with 11 bases separating them. The CDR3 DNA is TGCAGCGTTGGGGAACAGCTAAATGAAAAACTGTTTTTT. As protein: CSVGEQLNEKLFF.

The chain recombines TRBV15 with TRBJ2-5; TRBD2 is a possible D gene (5 bases). Trimming took 5 bases from V and 2 from J, leaving 12 bases between them. The CDR3 is 14 amino acids. Germline lookup yields CDR1 LNHNV and CDR2 YYDKDF (reference sequence). CDR3 nucleotide sequence: TGTGCCACCAGCGGAGGCTTCAGGCAAGAGACCCAGTACTTC. Amino acid sequence: CATSGGFRQETQYF.

This clonotype was picked up a small number of times. The chain links TRBV5-1 to TRBJ2-2; 12 nucleotides match TRBD2. This CDR3 has 18 amino acids. V was clipped by 3 bases and J by 1 base; unmatched bases: 7. CDR1 is SGHRS, CDR2 YFSETQ, per germline. CDR3: CASSSSGRALLNTGELFF. DNA of the CDR3: TGCGCCAGCAGCTCTAGCGGGAGGGCCTTGTTGAACACCGGGGAGCTGTTTTTT.